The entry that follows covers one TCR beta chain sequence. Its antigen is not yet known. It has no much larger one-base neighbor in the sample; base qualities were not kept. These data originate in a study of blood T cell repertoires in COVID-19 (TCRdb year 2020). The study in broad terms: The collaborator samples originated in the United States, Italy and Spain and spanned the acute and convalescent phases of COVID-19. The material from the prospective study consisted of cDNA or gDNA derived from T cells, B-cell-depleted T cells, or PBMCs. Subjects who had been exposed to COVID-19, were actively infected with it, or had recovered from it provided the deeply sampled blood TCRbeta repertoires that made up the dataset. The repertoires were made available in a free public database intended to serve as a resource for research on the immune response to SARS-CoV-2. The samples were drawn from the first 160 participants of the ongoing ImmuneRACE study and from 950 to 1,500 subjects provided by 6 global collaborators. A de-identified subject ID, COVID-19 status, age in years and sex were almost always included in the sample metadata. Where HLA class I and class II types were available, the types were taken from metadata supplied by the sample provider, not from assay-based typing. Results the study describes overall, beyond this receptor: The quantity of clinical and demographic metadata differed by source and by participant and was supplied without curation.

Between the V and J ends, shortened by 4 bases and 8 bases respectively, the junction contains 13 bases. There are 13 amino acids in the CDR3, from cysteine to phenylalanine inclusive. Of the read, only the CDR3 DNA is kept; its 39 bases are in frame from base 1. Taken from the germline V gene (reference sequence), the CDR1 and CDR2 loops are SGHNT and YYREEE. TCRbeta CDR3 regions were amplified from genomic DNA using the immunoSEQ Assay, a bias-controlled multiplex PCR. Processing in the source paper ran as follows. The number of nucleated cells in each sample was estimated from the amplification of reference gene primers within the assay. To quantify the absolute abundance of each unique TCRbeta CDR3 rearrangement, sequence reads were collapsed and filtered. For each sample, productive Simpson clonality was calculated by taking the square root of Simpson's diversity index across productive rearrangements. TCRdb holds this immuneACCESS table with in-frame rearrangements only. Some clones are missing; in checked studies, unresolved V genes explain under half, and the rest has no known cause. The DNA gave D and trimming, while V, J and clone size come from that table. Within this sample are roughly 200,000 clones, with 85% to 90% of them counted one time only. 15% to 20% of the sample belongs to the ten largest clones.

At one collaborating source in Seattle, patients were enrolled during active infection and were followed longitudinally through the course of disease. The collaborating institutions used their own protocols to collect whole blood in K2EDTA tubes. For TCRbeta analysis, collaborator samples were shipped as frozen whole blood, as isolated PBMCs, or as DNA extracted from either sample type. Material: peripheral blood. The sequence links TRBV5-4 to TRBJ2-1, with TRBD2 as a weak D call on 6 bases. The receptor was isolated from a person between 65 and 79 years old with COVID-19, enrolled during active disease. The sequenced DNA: TGTGCCAGCAGCAACGGGGGTGCCTATGAGCAGTTCTTC. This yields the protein CASSNGGAYEQFF.